These 20 T cell receptor beta chains were all obtained from the same sample, sequenced in a study of blood T cell repertoires in COVID-19. The data were produced by immunoSEQ multiplex PCR, yet TCRdb's version contains in-frame clones alone and is incomplete. This sample carries about 200,000 clones, around 82% of them seen once, and the ten largest clones take about 5%. Sequencing was done on a sample of PBMCs or T cells enriched from blood (not recorded which). The receptors here all came from a woman aged 55-69 years with acute COVID-19.

The chain links TRBV11-2 to TRBJ1-1; tentatively, D is TRBD1 (6 bases). V was pared by 2 bases and J by 6 bases, with 13 bases between. CDR1 and CDR2 (germline): SGHAT, FQNNGV. This CDR3 has 14 residues. This chain's CDR3 is CASSLLQGASEAFF. In DNA form, the CDR3 reads TGTGCCAGCAGCTTATTACAGGGAGCTTCTGAAGCTTTCTTT.

This clone was seen a few times. The genes are TRBV28 and TRBJ2-1, with a weak D call TRBD1 (6 bases). This CDR3 is 13 amino acids long. Germline values: CDR1 MDHEN, CDR2 SYDVKM. V lost 3 bases and J lost 9, with 12 bases in between. The CDR3 sequence is CASSLGQGGEQFF. Written as DNA, the CDR3 is TGTGCCAGCAGTTTGGGCCAAGGGGGTGAGCAGTTCTTC.

The CDR3: CAWSSLAGEQFF. CDR3 in DNA: TGTGCCTGGAGTTCGTTAGCGGGTGAGCAGTTCTTC. V and J are TRBV30 and TRBJ2-1; TRBD2 matches at 7 bases. V was pared by 2 bases and J by 9 bases, with 4 bases of the junction left unmatched. Germline values: CDR1 GTSNPN, CDR2 SVGIG (reference sequence). The CDR3 has 12 residues.

The count of this clone is one. J is TRBJ1-1 and V is TRBV27; 7 bases are a match to TRBD1. The V and J ends lost 4 bases and 5 bases, in that order; junction bases with no gene match: 7. CDR1 MNHEY and CDR2 SMNVEV come from the germline V gene (reference sequence). The CDR3 has 14 amino acids. CDR3 in amino acids: CASSSNRGSTEAFF. Written as DNA, the CDR3 is TGTGCCAGCAGTTCCAACAGGGGAAGTACTGAAGCTTTCTTT.

The chain couples TRBV27 to TRBJ2-1; D is possibly TRBD2 (5 bases). This CDR3 region has 16 residues. The germline V gene has CDR1 MNHEY and CDR2 SMNVEV (reference sequence). Trimming removed 5 bases at V and 7 bases at J, with 21 bases between. DNA of the CDR3: TGTGCCAGCAGTCTACGGACTTTCGGAGGATGGAATGAGCAGTTCTTC. It encodes CASSLRTFGGWNEQFF.

This chain connects TRBV6-5 to TRBJ2-7, with D possibly matching TRBD2 (6 bases). The CDR3 length is 11 residues. Trimming left V 10 bases short and J 6 bases short, with 13 bases between. Germline-derived CDR1 and CDR2 are MNHEY and SVGAGI. CDR3 sequence (DNA): TGTGCCACTACTCGGGAGCTCGAGCAGTACGTC. Protein product: CATTRELEQYV.

The sample holds one count of this clone. The rearrangement joins TRBV12-3 or TRBV12-4 to TRBJ1-2, with D perhaps matching TRBD1 (5 bases). Trimming stripped 6 bases from V and 4 bases from J, with 12 bases between. The CDR3 has 13 residues. The CDR3 bases are TGTGCCAGCAGGAAGACAGTAGCCTATGGCTACACCTTC. It translates to CASRKTVAYGYTF.

J is TRBJ1-1 and V is TRBV5-1; 8 positions agree with TRBD1. The CDR3 covers 12 residues. From germline, CDR1 is SGHRS and CDR2 YFSETQ. V gave up 3 bases and J gave up 11 bases; unmatched junction bases: 6. The DNA of the CDR3 is TGCGCCAGCAGCTGGCCAGGGGGCAAGGCTTTCTTT. It specifies CASSWPGGKAFF.

The rearrangement uses TRBV5-6 and TRBJ2-3; TRBD2 matches at 12 bases. Germline CDR1 reads SGHDT; CDR2 reads YYEEEE. The CDR3 contains 13 residues. V dropped 6 bases and J dropped 6; count of bases not matched to a gene: 2. CDR3 sequence reads: CASTLAGGDTQYF. CDR3 sequence (DNA): TGTGCCAGCACCCTAGCGGGGGGGGATACGCAGTATTTT.

The genes are TRBV19 and TRBJ1-2, with D unresolved. V lost 8 bases and J 7 bases, leaving 17 bases between the germline ends. Germline lookup yields CDR1 LNHDA and CDR2 SQIVND (reference sequence). The CDR3 runs 13 residues. In DNA form, the CDR3 reads TGTGCCAGTCAACTTACTGCTGTTGCTGGCTACACCTTC. This sequence encodes CASQLTAVAGYTF.

This clone was seen a few times. The V and J genes are TRBV5-6 and TRBJ2-1; TRBD2 aligns across 10 bases. With V trimmed by 4 bases and J by 3 bases, 7 bases remained unmatched. The CDR3 has 16 residues. Germline CDR1 SGHDT, CDR2 YYEEEE. The CDR3 loop is CASSRTGTSDYNEQFF. As DNA, the CDR3 is TGTGCCAGCAGCCGTACCGGGACTAGCGACTACAATGAGCAGTTCTTC.

The genes are TRBV30 and TRBJ1-4, with TRBD1 matching over 7 bases. The CDR3 covers 13 residues. V lost 3 bases to trimming and J lost 7 bases; unmatched junction nucleotides: 5. Per germline, CDR1 GTSNPN and CDR2 SVGIG (reference sequence). CDR3: CAWRGGAGEKLFF. CDR3 in DNA: TGTGCCTGGAGAGGGGGCGCGGGTGAAAAACTGTTTTTT. The variable domain in full, completed from reference TRBV30 and TRBJ1-4, reads SQTIHQWPATLVQPVGSPLSLECTVEGTSNPNLYWYRQAAGRGLQLLFYSVGIGQISSEVPQNLSASRPQDRQFILSSKKLLLSDSGFYLCAWRGGAGEKLFFGSGTQLSVL.

The chain is built from TRBV19 and TRBJ2-7; TRBD1 agrees at 9 bases. CDR1 and CDR2 (germline): LNHDA, SQIVND (reference sequence). J lost 3 bases, V lost 4 bases, and 13 bases had no gene match. The CDR3 has 17 amino acids. As DNA, the CDR3 is TGTGCCAGTAGTACACTTGGGGGGGGACAGGGTCTCTACGAGCAGTACTTC. Its protein product is CASSTLGGGQGLYEQYF.

The chain combines TRBV29-1 with TRBJ2-2; possibly TRBD1 for D (6 bases). Germline-derived CDR1 and CDR2 are SQVTM and ANQGSEA. The ends were cut back, 4 bases at V and 5 bases at J, with 14 bases in the middle. This CDR3 has 14 residues. The CDR3 DNA reads as TGCAGCGTTGGCTACAGGGTGCAAACCGGGGAGCTGTTTTTT. This sequence encodes CSVGYRVQTGELFF.

This clone was counted only a few times. V gene TRBV6-5 combines with J gene TRBJ2-2; D remains ambiguous. Trimming removed 6 bases at V and 6 bases at J, with 11 bases between. In germline, CDR1 is MNHEY, CDR2 SVGAGI. The CDR3 is 13 residues long. CDR3 in amino acids: CASRAASPGELFF. CDR3 bases: TGTGCCAGCAGGGCAGCGTCCCCCGGGGAGCTGTTTTTT.

The rearrangement joins TRBV19 to TRBJ2-7, with 8 bases identical to TRBD1. V lost 3 bases and J lost 4; bases outside the gene matches: 11. There are 16 residues in the CDR3. In germline, CDR1 is LNHDA, CDR2 SQIVND (reference sequence). CDR3 sequence (DNA): TGTGCCAGTAGTATTCTCGGACAGGGAACAGGGTACGAGCAGTACTTC. Translated, it gives CASSILGQGTGYEQYF.

This sequence joins TRBV5-1 and TRBJ1-4; TRBD1 aligns across 7 bases. The trim removed 0 bases at V and 9 bases at J, leaving 5 bases unmatched. CDR1 SGHRS and CDR2 YFSETQ come from the germline V gene. The CDR3 contains 14 residues. Here the CDR3 reads CASSLGQGGKKLFF. DNA of the CDR3: TGCGCCAGCAGCTTGGGACAGGGCGGGAAAAAACTGTTTTTT. Complete variable domain (other parts from reference TRBV5-1 and TRBJ1-4): KAGVTQTPRYLIKTRGQQVTLSCSPISGHRSVSWYQQTPGQGLQFLFEYFSETQRNKGNFPGRFSGRQFSNSRSEMNVSTLELGDSALYLCASSLGQGGKKLFFGSGTQLSVL.

The V call is TRBV28, the J call TRBJ1-3; D possibly corresponds to TRBD1 (5 bases). V was clipped by 8 bases and J by 0 bases, with 14 bases between them. The CDR3 consists of 15 residues. Germline V gene lookup returns CDR1 MDHEN and CDR2 SYDVKM. Here the CDR3 reads CASRPPGGSGNTIYF. The CDR3 bases are TGTGCCAGCCGCCCGCCGGGGGGCTCTGGAAACACCATATATTTT.

The chain combines TRBV9 with TRBJ1-2; 9 bases align to TRBD1. With 2 bases clipped from V and 5 bases from J, the junction kept 4 bases outside the gene matches. This CDR3 has 14 residues. Germline values: CDR1 SGDLS, CDR2 YYNGEE. The CDR3 region is CASSVLDRGYGYTF. The CDR3 DNA reads as TGTGCCAGCAGCGTCTTGGACAGGGGATATGGCTACACCTTC.

The chain recombines TRBV30 with TRBJ1-2, with D unclear. The CDR3 sequence is 14 residues long. Germline assignment: CDR1 GTSNPN and CDR2 SVGIG (reference sequence). The V end lost 0 bases, the J end lost 8 bases, and 16 bases lay between the germline ends. In DNA form, the CDR3 reads TGTGCCTGGAGTGTATATCGGTTGTCGGTGGGCTACACCTTC. Its protein product is CAWSVYRLSVGYTF.